Listed here are 16 T cell receptor beta chains from one sample, sequenced in a study of blood T cell repertoires in COVID-19. The data were produced by immunoSEQ multiplex PCR, yet TCRdb's version contains in-frame clones alone and is incomplete. The sample yields roughly 250,000 clones, about 85% seen once. Sequenced: peripheral blood. The receptors come from a man between 60 and 75 years old who had recovered from COVID-19.

The chain uses TRBV2 and TRBJ2-7; weak D call: TRBD1 (5 bases). There are 12 residues in the CDR3. Germline values: CDR1 SNHLY, CDR2 FYNNEI. V dropped 10 bases and J dropped 2 bases, with 12 bases sitting between them. CDR3 residues: CATSTETYEQYF. The CDR3 region has the DNA TGTGCCACTTCGACAGAAACCTACGAGCAGTACTTC.

A few counts support this clone. The chain recombines TRBV21-1 with TRBJ1-2. TRBV21-1 corresponds to a pseudogene. This CDR3 contains 14 residues. The CDR3 spells CASSRGWRVRGYTF. Here the CDR3 DNA reads TGTGCCAGCAGCAGAGGGTGGAGGGTCCGGGGCTACACCTTC.

This chain links TRBV4-1 with TRBJ2-7; 7 bases line up with TRBD1. The germline gives CDR1 MGHRA, CDR2 YSYEKL. Trimming cost V 0 bases and J 3 bases; bases outside gene matches: 5. The CDR3 totals 15 residues. CDR3 bases: TGCGCCAGCAGCCAAGAAATGGACAGGAACTACGAGCAGTACTTC. It encodes CASSQEMDRNYEQYF.

J is TRBJ1-3 and V is TRBV21-1. TRBV21-1 is noted as a pseudogene. The CDR3 is 17 residues long. CDR3 sequence (DNA): TGTGCCAACCGATCAAAGTTGGGGGGGCCGGGAGGAAACACCATATATTTT. This codes for CANRSKLGGPGGNTIYF.

This clone has just one count. V usage is TRBV6-2 or TRBV6-3 and J usage is TRBJ2-7; D may be TRBD1 (6 bases). Deletions cut 6 bases from V and 1 base from J, with 7 bases between. CDR3 length: 12 residues. Germline values: CDR1 MNHEY, CDR2 SVGEGT. The CDR3 nucleotides are TGTGCCAGCAGCCAGGGGTCCTACGAGCAGTACTTC. Protein product: CASSQGSYEQYF.

The J gene is TRBJ2-1, the V gene TRBV9, with 7 bases lining up with TRBD1. The germline CDR1 and CDR2 sequences are SGDLS and YYNGEE. The CDR3 contains 17 residues. V was clipped by 2 bases and J by 0 bases; unmatched bases: 8. The CDR3 is CASSVERGTASYNEQFF. CDR3 nucleotide sequence: TGTGCCAGCAGCGTTGAGAGGGGGACAGCCTCCTACAATGAGCAGTTCTTC.

In its sample, this clone was seen a few times. The chain joins TRBV12-5 to TRBJ1-1, with D unclear. This CDR3 region has 14 residues. Trimming cost V 1 base and J 1 base, with 7 bases left between them. The germline gives CDR1 LGHNT, CDR2 FRNRAP. The CDR3 spells CASGLGHANTEAFF. The CDR3 DNA sequence: TGTGCTAGTGGTTTGGGACACGCGAACACTGAAGCTTTCTTT. The complete variable domain, with remaining parts taken from reference TRBV12-5 and TRBJ1-1, reads DARVTQTPRHKVTEMGQEVTMRCQPILGHNTVFWYRQTMMQGLELLAYFRNRAPLDDSGMPKDRFSAEMPDATLATLKIQPSEPRDSAVYFCASGLGHANTEAFFGQGTRLTVV.

V usage is TRBV5-1 and J usage is TRBJ1-3; TRBD1 agrees at 9 bases. The CDR3 runs 16 residues. With V trimmed by 0 bases and J by 4 bases, 5 bases remained unmatched. CDR1 and CDR2 from the germline V gene are SGHRS and YFSETQ. Here the CDR3 DNA reads TGCGCCAGCAGCTTGGCCGGGACAGGGCAAGGAAACACCATATATTTT. Translated: CASSLAGTGQGNTIYF.

The chain employs TRBV7-9 and TRBJ1-2; D not resolved. V lost 0 bases and J lost 4, with 12 bases in between. Germline V gene lookup returns CDR1 SEHNR and CDR2 FQNEAQ (reference sequence). The CDR3 loop spans 15 amino acids. CDR3 amino acids: CASSLALNQVYGYTF. CDR3 bases: TGTGCCAGCAGCTTAGCTCTGAACCAGGTCTATGGCTACACCTTC.

The chain recombines TRBV27 with TRBJ2-3; D may be TRBD2 (6 bases). The V end lost 8 bases, the J end lost 1 base, and 19 bases lay between the germline ends. Germline lookup yields CDR1 MNHEY and CDR2 SMNVEV (reference sequence). The CDR3 spans 16 residues. The CDR3 sequence is CASARSGPFGTDTQYF. The CDR3 region has the DNA TGTGCCAGCGCGAGGAGCGGGCCTTTTGGCACAGATACGCAGTATTTT.

The chain uses TRBV7-9 and TRBJ2-2; no reliable D call. Germline-derived CDR1 and CDR2 are SEHNR and FQNEAQ (reference sequence). The CDR3 totals 16 residues. V was cut by 5 bases and J by 5 bases, with 18 bases left in between. The CDR3 spells CASSRLTEDGTGELFF. In DNA, the CDR3 is TGTGCCAGCAGCCGATTAACTGAGGATGGGACCGGGGAGCTGTTTTTT.

This rearrangement joins TRBV7-8 to TRBJ1-2, with D perhaps TRBD1 (6 bases). CDR1 SGHVS and CDR2 FQNEAQ come from the germline V gene. CDR3 length equals 16 residues. V dropped 0 bases and J dropped 4 bases, with 15 bases sitting between them. CDR3 in amino acids: CASSLALRGDFYGYTF. For the CDR3, the DNA is TGTGCCAGCAGCTTAGCGCTCAGGGGCGACTTCTATGGCTACACCTTC.

The CDR3 here is CASSFGGSSYNEQFF. The CDR3 DNA sequence: TGCGCCAGCAGCTTTGGGGGGAGCTCCTACAATGAGCAGTTCTTC. This chain connects TRBV5-1 to TRBJ2-1, with a possible D match to TRBD2 (6 bases). CDR1 is SGHRS and CDR2 is YFSETQ in the germline V gene. The CDR3 has 15 residues. V lost 2 bases and J lost 0, with 9 bases in between.

This chain uses TRBV19 with TRBJ1-1; perhaps TRBD1 as D (6 bases). The V gene's germline CDR1 is LNHDA and CDR2 SQIVND (reference sequence). The CDR3 consists of 16 residues. V was shortened by 7 bases and J by 7 bases, with 25 bases between the two germline ends. CDR3 DNA sequence: TGTGCCAGTATTGACCTTAGCCGGGGGGGCGTTGGTGAAGCTTTCTTT. Protein sequence: CASIDLSRGGVGEAFF.

This clone was picked up a small number of times. The chain has TRBV6-1 and TRBJ2-7, with D maybe TRBD1 (6 bases). The ends were cut back, 0 bases at V and 4 bases at J, with 19 bases in the middle. Germline-derived CDR1 and CDR2 are MNHNS and SASEGT. The CDR3 spans 17 residues. This CDR3 reads CASSEAMIIETGYEQYV. CDR3 bases: TGTGCCAGCAGTGAAGCGATGATCATAGAGACAGGATACGAGCAGTACGTC.

Concerning this clone: The same CDR3 can be traced to other DNA sequences in this sample. The genes are TRBV6-5 and TRBJ1-1; 12 positions match TRBD1. The CDR3 covers 14 residues. After removal of 6 bases from V and 11 bases from J, the junction contained 10 bases not matched to a gene. Germline values: CDR1 MNHEY, CDR2 SVGAGI. CDR3 in DNA: TGTGCCAGCAGGGCCGGGACAGGGGGCTCTGTGGCTTTCTTT. Protein sequence: CASRAGTGGSVAFF.